Presented here are 17 T cell receptor beta chains from one specimen sequenced in a study of blood T cell repertoires in COVID-19. Sequencing was performed with immunoSEQ multiplex PCR; in TCRdb, only in-frame clones are kept and a portion is missing. In the table there are approximately 390,000 clones, about 86% of which are singletons. The sequencing input was PBMCs or T cells enriched from blood (not recorded which). These receptors were obtained from a woman between 50 and 59 years old who had recovered from COVID-19.

The rearrangement links TRBV6-5 to TRBJ1-2; 8 nucleotides agree with TRBD1. Germline V gene data show CDR1 as MNHEY and CDR2 as SVGAGI. This CDR3 contains 15 residues. With 8 bases clipped from V and 4 bases from J, the junction kept 12 bases outside the gene matches. CDR3 DNA sequence: TGTGCCAGCTCAAAGGACCGGGACAGGACCTATGGCTACACCTTC. Protein product: CASSKDRDRTYGYTF.

V and J are TRBV5-1 and TRBJ1-2; the match to TRBD1 covers 9 bases. The CDR3 length is 14 residues. The germline CDR1 and CDR2 sequences are SGHRS and YFSETQ. The J segment lost 2 bases and the V segment lost 4 bases, leaving 3 bases of the junction unmatched. CDR3 nucleotide sequence: TGCGCCAGCAGCACAGGGACAGGGAACTATGGCTACACCTTC. This gives the protein CASSTGTGNYGYTF.

The chain combines TRBV30 with TRBJ1-4; 7 positions match TRBD1. The CDR3 runs 15 residues. In germline, CDR1 is GTSNPN, CDR2 SVGIG (reference sequence). V trimming: 3 bases; J trimming: 5 bases; junction bases outside the gene matches: 9. This CDR3 reads CAWSPKRQGNEKLFF. The DNA for the CDR3 is TGTGCCTGGAGCCCCAAGAGACAGGGAAATGAAAAACTGTTTTTT.

J is TRBJ2-7 and V is TRBV7-9; 10 positions agree with TRBD1. This CDR3 has 17 residues. In germline, CDR1 is SEHNR, CDR2 FQNEAQ (reference sequence). The trim removed 0 bases at V and 3 bases at J, leaving 8 bases unmatched. CDR3 bases: TGTGCCAGCAGCTTAGCGGACCGGACAGGGGGTAGCTACGAGCAGTACTTC. This codes for CASSLADRTGGSYEQYF.

The chain joins TRBV4-3 to TRBJ2-2, with no clear D. V dropped 3 bases and J dropped 4 bases, with 6 bases sitting between them. CDR1 LGHNA and CDR2 YSLEER come from the germline V gene. The CDR3 totals 13 residues. The CDR3 nucleotides are TGCGCCAGCAGCCATGGGCGCACCGGGGAGCTGTTTTTT. Translated: CASSHGRTGELFF.

The V call is TRBV5-1, the J call TRBJ2-2; possible D gene TRBD1, 5 bases. The CDR3 covers 17 residues. Germline V gives CDR1 SGHRS, CDR2 YFSETQ. Trimming took 3 bases from V and 0 from J, leaving 15 bases between them. CDR3 DNA: TGCGCCAGCAGCTCCATCCCTTCCAGGGCGAACACCGGGGAGCTGTTTTTT. Its translation is CASSSIPSRANTGELFF.

The chain uses TRBV28 and TRBJ1-6, with a possible D match to TRBD1 (6 bases). CDR1 is MDHEN and CDR2 is SYDVKM in the germline V gene. Trimming left V 3 bases short and J 5 bases short, with 23 bases between. The CDR3 covers 19 residues. The CDR3: CASSLLALSIGGDNSPLHF. The CDR3 nucleotides are TGTGCCAGCAGTTTGCTGGCCCTCTCTATAGGGGGGGATAATTCACCCCTCCACTTT.

The V gene is TRBV4-2, the J gene TRBJ1-2; the D is unclear. V was cut by 0 bases and J by 2 bases, with 10 bases left in between. Germline loops: CDR1 LGHNA, CDR2 YNFKEQ. CDR3 length equals 15 residues. The CDR3 nucleotides are TGTGCCAGCAGCCAAGAGGCTGCCCTGAACTATGGCTACACCTTC. It yields the protein CASSQEAALNYGYTF.

The rearrangement joins TRBV5-1 to TRBJ1-6; perhaps TRBD1 as D (6 bases). The CDR3 is 15 residues long. Trimming removed 0 bases at V and 6 bases at J, with 10 bases between. Germline V gives CDR1 SGHRS, CDR2 YFSETQ. In nucleotides, the CDR3 is TGCGCCAGCAGCTTGGACAGGGATTTTAATTCACCCCTCCACTTT. Translated, it gives CASSLDRDFNSPLHF.

The chain combines TRBV19 with TRBJ1-5, with D unresolved. There are 15 residues in the CDR3. CDR1 LNHDA and CDR2 SQIVND come from the germline V gene (reference sequence). V shed 3 bases and J shed 3 bases, with 12 bases lying between them. Here the CDR3 reads CASSIIRLNNQPQHF. CDR3 nucleotide sequence: TGTGCCAGTAGTATTATCAGACTGAACAATCAGCCCCAGCATTTT.

The chain has TRBV30 and TRBJ2-7, with D tentatively TRBD1 (5 bases). The CDR3 consists of 11 residues. Trimming left V 3 bases short and J 5 bases short, with 8 bases between. Germline lookup yields CDR1 GTSNPN and CDR2 SVGIG (reference sequence). This chain's CDR3 is CAWSRRDEQYF. CDR3 in DNA: TGTGCCTGGAGCCGCAGGGACGAGCAGTACTTC.

The chain links TRBV6-5 to TRBJ1-1, with D unresolved. The CDR3 covers 13 residues. From germline, CDR1 is MNHEY and CDR2 SVGAGI. V lost 0 bases, J lost 3 bases, and 5 bases lay in between. Here the CDR3 DNA reads TGTGCCAGCAGTTACTCGGAGTACACTGAAGCTTTCTTT. Protein: CASSYSEYTEAFF.

The chain employs TRBV19 and TRBJ1-2, with TRBD1 matching 7 bases. Unmatched junction bases numbered 10, after V lost 6 bases and J lost 12 bases. The CDR3 has 12 amino acids. The germline CDR1 and CDR2 sequences are LNHDA and SQIVND (reference sequence). CDR3: CASRTHRGDDTF. In nucleotides, the CDR3 is TGTGCCAGTAGGACTCACAGGGGAGACGACACCTTC.

The table lists this clone with a few counts. The chain is built from TRBV10-3 and TRBJ2-6; the D is unclear. V gave up 11 bases and J gave up 0 bases, with 5 bases separating them. The CDR3 extends over 12 amino acids. Germline V lookup: CDR1 ENHRY, CDR2 SYGVKD. This CDR3 reads CASRSGANVLTF. In DNA form, the CDR3 reads TGTGCCTCTCGCTCTGGGGCCAACGTCCTGACTTTC.

This clone was detected once. This chain links TRBV7-9 with TRBJ2-1; 7 bases are shared with TRBD1. CDR3 length: 15 amino acids. The germline V gene has CDR1 SEHNR and CDR2 FQNEAQ (reference sequence). The V gene end was trimmed by 3 bases and the J gene end by 5 bases; junction bases not matched to a gene: 7. The CDR3 coding sequence is TGTGCCAGCAGCTTTTTGTCCAGGGGGAACAATGAGCAGTTCTTC. It is translated as CASSFLSRGNNEQFF.

The chain employs TRBV5-1 and TRBJ1-1, with D unclear. CDR1 SGHRS and CDR2 YFSETQ come from the germline V gene. Trimming shortened V by 3 bases and J by 0 bases, and 21 bases separated the two germline ends. The CDR3 consists of 18 residues. The CDR3 protein is CASSSRMGQPIMNTEAFF. DNA for the CDR3: TGCGCCAGCAGCTCGAGGATGGGTCAACCAATTATGAACACTGAAGCTTTCTTT.

V and J are TRBV5-1 and TRBJ1-2, with D perhaps matching TRBD1 (6 bases). This CDR3 contains 13 residues. Germline CDR1 SGHRS, CDR2 YFSETQ. With 0 bases removed from V and 9 bases from J, the gap between germline ends came to 12 bases. This chain's CDR3 is CASSLGMTGSYTF. The CDR3 DNA follows: TGCGCCAGCAGCTTGGGAATGACAGGCAGCTACACCTTC. The complete variable domain, with remaining parts taken from reference TRBV5-1 and TRBJ1-2, reads KAGVTQTPRYLIKTRGQQVTLSCSPISGHRSVSWYQQTPGQGLQFLFEYFSETQRNKGNFPGRFSGRQFSNSRSEMNVSTLELGDSALYLCASSLGMTGSYTFGSGTRLTVV.